This T cell receptor beta chain was captured in a study of T-cell reconstitution after alpha-beta-depleted transplantation in children. This clonotype was observed a handful of times. Unique molecular identifiers were used to barcode this TCRbeta library. TCRdb re-called the PCR reads with MiXCR, one entry per CDR3 protein. The profile shows roughly 790,000 distinct CDR3 sequences, roughly 16% of them singletons. Trimming took 0 bases from V and 7 from J, leaving 10 bases between them. Germline V gene data show CDR1 as SNHLY and CDR2 as FYNNEI. The CDR3 has 14 residues. The chain combines TRBV2 with TRBJ1-5; no firm D call. The sequence was collected from a male patient younger than 18 who had a stem cell transplant for acute lymphoblastic leukemia, so the T cells may come from the graft donor. The sample consisted of PBMCs, mostly from graft donor cells, taken 360 days after TCRalphabeta/CD19-depleted stem cell transplant. The CDR3 spells CASSEAGPNQPQHF. The CDR3 nucleotides are TGTGCCAGCAGTGAAGCAGGGCCGAACCAGCCCCAGCATTTT.